Given below is one TCR beta chain in context. These data are taken from a study of blood T cell repertoires in COVID-19. For the study at large: The study drew acute and convalescent COVID-19 samples from the United States, Italy and Spain. Sources were T cells, B-cell-depleted T cells, or PBMCs; the material itself was cDNA or gDNA.

Per the authors' pipeline: Using reference gene primer amplification, nucleated cell counts were estimated. Measured with immunoSEQ multiplex PCR; TCRdb has only the in-frame clones, and not every one. V, J and clone size were drawn from that table, and D and trimming were deduced from the DNA. The sample carries just over 60,000 clones, around 85% recorded once. Trimming took off 5 bases at V and 5 bases at J, with 12 bases between the two ends. In germline, CDR1 is SGHAT, CDR2 FQNNGV. This CDR3 region has 14 residues. The sample was peripheral blood. The genes are TRBV11-2 and TRBJ2-2; D might be TRBD2 (6 bases). The sequence was collected from a woman over 75 with active or convalescent COVID-19. In DNA, the CDR3 is TGTGCCAGCAGCGGGGACTTCGTGACCGGGGAGCTGTTTTTT. This sequence encodes CASSGDFVTGELFF. The entire variable domain, with the rest obtained from reference TRBV11-2 and TRBJ2-2, is as follows: EAGVAQSPRYKIIEKRQSVAFWCNPISGHATLYWYQQILGQGPKLLIQFQNNGVVDDSQLPKDRFSAERLKGVDSTLKIQPAKLEDSAVYLCASSGDFVTGELFFGEGSRLTVL.